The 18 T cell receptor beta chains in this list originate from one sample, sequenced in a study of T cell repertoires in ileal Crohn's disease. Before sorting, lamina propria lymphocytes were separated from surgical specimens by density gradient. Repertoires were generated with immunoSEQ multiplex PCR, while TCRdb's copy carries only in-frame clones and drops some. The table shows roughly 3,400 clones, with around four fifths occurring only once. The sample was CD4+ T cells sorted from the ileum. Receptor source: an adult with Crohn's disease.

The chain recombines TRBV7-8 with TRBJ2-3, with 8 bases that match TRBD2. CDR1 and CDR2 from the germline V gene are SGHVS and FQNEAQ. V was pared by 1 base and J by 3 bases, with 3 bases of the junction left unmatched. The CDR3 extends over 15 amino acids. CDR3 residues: CASSLEGGRTDTQYF. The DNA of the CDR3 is TGTGCCAGCAGCTTAGAAGGCGGGAGGACAGATACGCAGTATTTT.

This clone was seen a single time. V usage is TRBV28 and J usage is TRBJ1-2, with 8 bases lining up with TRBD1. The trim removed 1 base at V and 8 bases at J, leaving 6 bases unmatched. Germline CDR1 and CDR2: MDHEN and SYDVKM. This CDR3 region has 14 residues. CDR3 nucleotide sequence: TGTGCCAGCAGTTTATCCTCTGGACAGGGAGGCTACACCTTC. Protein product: CASSLSSGQGGYTF.

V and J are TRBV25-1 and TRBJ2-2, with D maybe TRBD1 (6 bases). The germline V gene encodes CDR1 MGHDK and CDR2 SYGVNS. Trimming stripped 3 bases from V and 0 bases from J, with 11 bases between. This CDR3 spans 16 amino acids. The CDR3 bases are TGTGCCAGCAGTGATGACAGGACCGCGAACACCGGGGAGCTGTTTTTT. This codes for CASSDDRTANTGELFF. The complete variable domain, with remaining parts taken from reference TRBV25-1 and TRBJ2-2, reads EADIYQTPRYLVIGTGKKITLECSQTMGHDKMYWYQQDPGMELHLIHYSYGVNSTEKGDLSSESTVSRIRTEHFPLTLESARPSHTSQYLCASSDDRTANTGELFFGEGSRLTVL.

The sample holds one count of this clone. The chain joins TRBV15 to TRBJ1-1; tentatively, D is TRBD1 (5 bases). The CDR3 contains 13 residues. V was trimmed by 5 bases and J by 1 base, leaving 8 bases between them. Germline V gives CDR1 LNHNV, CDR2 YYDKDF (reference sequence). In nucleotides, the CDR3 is TGTGCCACCAGCTTTACAGGGAACACTGAAGCTTTCTTT. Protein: CATSFTGNTEAFF.

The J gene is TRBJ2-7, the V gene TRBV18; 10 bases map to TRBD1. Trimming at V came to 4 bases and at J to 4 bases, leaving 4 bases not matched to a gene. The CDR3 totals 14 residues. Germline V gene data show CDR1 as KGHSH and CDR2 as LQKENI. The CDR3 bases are TGTGCCAGCTCACTACGACAGGGGGCTTACGAGCAGTACTTC. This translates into CASSLRQGAYEQYF.

CDR3 sequence (DNA): TGTGCCAGCAGCTTAAGCCGGGGGACAGATACGCAGTATTTT. Protein product: CASSLSRGTDTQYF. The chain employs TRBV7-2 and TRBJ2-3, with D possibly being TRBD2 (6 bases). From germline, CDR1 is SGHTA and CDR2 FQGNSA. Trimming pared 2 bases from V and 3 bases from J, leaving 9 bases between. The CDR3 has 14 amino acids.

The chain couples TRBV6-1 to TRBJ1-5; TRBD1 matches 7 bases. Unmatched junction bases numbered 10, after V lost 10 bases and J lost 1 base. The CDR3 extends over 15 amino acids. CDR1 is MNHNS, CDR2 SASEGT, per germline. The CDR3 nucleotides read TGTGCCACCTGGTGGGGACAGACAAGCAATCAGCCCCAGCATTTT. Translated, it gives CATWWGQTSNQPQHF.

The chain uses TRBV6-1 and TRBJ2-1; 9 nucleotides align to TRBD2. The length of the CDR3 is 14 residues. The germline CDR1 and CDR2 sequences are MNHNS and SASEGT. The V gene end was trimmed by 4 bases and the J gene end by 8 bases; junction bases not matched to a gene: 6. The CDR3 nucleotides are TGTGCCAGCAGTGCAGCGGGGGGAGTCGATGAGCAGTTCTTC. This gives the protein CASSAAGGVDEQFF.

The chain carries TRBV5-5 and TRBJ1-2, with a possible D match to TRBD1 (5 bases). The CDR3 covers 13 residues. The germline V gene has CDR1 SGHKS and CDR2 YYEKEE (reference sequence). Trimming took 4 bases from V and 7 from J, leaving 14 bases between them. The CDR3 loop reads CASSQDIQTGYTF. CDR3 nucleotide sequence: TGTGCCAGCAGCCAGGACATACAAACTGGCTACACCTTC.

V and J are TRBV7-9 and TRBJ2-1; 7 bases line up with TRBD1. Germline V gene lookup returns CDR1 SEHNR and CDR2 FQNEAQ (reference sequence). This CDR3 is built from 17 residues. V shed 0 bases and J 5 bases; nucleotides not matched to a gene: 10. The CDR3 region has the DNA TGTGCCAGCAGCTTAGCGGCTGGGACAGATTATGACAATGAGCAGTTCTTC. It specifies CASSLAAGTDYDNEQFF.

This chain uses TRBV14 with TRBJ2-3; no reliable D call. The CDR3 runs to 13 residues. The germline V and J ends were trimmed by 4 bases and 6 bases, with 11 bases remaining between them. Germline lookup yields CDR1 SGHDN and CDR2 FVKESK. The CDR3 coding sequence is TGTGCCAGCAGCCCTCATCTAGAGGATACGCAGTATTTT. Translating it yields CASSPHLEDTQYF.

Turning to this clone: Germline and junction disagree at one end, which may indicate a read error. CDR3 amino acids: CASSPQGLAGNPDF. CDR3 nucleotides: TGTGCCAGCAGTCCCCAGGGACTAGCGGGGAATCCTGACTTC. V is TRBV28 and J is TRBJ2-7, with TRBD2 matching over 13 bases. Per the germline V gene, CDR1 is MDHEN and CDR2 is SYDVKM. CDR3 length equals 14 residues.

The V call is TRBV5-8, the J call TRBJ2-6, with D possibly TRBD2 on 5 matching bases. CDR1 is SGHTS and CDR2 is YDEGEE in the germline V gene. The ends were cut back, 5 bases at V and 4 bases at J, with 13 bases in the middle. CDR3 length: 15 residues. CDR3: CASSNGVGGANVLTF. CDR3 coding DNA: TGTGCCAGCAGTAACGGGGTAGGAGGGGCCAACGTCCTGACTTTC.

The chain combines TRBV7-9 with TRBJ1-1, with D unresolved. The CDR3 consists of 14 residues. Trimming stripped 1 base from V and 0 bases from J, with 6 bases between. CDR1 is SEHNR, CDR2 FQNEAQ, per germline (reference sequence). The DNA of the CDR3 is TGTGCCAGCAGCTTAGGATCAGTGAACACTGAAGCTTTCTTT. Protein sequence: CASSLGSVNTEAFF.

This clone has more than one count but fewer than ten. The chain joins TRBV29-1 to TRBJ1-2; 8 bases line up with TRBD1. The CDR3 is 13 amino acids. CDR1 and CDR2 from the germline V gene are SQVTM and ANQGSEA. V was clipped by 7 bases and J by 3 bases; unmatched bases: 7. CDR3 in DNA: TGCAGCGCTATGACAGGGGTTGACTATGGCTACACCTTC. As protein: CSAMTGVDYGYTF.

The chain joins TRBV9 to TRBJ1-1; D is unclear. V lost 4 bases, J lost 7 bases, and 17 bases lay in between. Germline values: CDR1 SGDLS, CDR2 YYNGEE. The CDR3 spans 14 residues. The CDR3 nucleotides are TGTGCCAGCAGCCCCCAACTGCAGGTTAATGAAGCTTTCTTT. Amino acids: CASSPQLQVNEAFF.

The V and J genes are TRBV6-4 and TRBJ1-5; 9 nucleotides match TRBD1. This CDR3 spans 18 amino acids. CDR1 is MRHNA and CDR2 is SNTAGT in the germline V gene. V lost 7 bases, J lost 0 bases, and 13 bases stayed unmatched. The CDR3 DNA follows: TGTGCCAGCACCCAAATTACAGGGGGCTGTAATAGCAATCAGCCCCAGCATTTT. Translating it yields CASTQITGGCNSNQPQHF.

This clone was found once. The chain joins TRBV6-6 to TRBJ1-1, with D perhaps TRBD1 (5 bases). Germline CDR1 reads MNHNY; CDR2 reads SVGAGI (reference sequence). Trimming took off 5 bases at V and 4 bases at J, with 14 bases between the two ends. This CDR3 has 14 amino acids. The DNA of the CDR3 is TGTGCCAGCAGTGATTGGGGCCGGAGCACTGAAGCTTTCTTT. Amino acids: CASSDWGRSTEAFF.